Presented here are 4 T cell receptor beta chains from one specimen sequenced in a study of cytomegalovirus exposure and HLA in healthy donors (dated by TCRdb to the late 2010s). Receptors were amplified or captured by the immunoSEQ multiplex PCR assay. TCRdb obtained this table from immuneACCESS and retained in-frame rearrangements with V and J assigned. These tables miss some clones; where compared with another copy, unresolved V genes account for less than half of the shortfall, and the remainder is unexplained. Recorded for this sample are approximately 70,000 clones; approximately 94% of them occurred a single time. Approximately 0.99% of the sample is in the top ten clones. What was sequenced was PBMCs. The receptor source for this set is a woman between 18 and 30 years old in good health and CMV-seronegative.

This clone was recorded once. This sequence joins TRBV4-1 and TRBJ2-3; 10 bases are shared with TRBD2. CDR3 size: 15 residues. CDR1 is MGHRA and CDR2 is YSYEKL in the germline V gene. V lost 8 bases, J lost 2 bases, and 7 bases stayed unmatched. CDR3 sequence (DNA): TGCGCCAGCTCGAGGACTAGCGGAAACACAGATACGCAGTATTTT. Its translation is CASSRTSGNTDTQYF.

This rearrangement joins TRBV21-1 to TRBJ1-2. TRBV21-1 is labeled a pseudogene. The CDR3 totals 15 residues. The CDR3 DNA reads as TGTGCCAGCAGCAAAGGGAGGGGAGCTAACTATGGCTACACCTTC. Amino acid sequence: CASSKGRGANYGYTF.

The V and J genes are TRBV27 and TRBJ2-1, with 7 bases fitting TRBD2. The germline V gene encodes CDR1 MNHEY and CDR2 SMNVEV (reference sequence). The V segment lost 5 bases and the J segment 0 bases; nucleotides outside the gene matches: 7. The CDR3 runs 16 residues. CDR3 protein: CASSTRRGSSYNEQFF. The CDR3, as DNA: TGTGCCAGCAGTACCCGGCGGGGGAGCTCCTACAATGAGCAGTTCTTC.

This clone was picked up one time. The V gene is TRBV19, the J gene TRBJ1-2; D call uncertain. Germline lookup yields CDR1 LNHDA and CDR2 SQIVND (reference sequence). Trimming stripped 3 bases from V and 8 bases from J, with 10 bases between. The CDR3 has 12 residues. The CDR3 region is CASSILESGYTF. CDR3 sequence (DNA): TGTGCCAGTAGTATTCTAGAATCCGGCTACACCTTC. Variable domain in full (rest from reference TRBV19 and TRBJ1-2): DGGITQSPKYLFRKEGQNVTLSCEQNLNHDAMYWYRQDPGQGLRLIYYSQIVNDFQKGDIAEGYSVSREKKESFPLTVTSAQKNPTAFYLCASSILESGYTFGSGTRLTVV.